This T cell receptor (beta chain) is drawn from a study of T cell repertoires and HLA-DP antigens. Broader study findings: Previously undetected clones averaged approximately 34% and 48% against the two alleles respectively.

The table came from immunoSEQ multiplex PCR; TCRdb's copy has only in-frame clones and leaves some out. The sample contains fewer than 75,000 clones, roughly 78% of which appear only once. The CDR3 is made up of 14 amino acids. After removal of 4 bases from V and 4 bases from J, the junction contained 5 bases not matched to a gene. Germline assignment: CDR1 SGHRS and CDR2 YFSETQ. About this clone: Its antigen remains unknown.

This TCR derives from a man aged 60 to 75 in good health and CMV-seronegative. This chain uses TRBV5-1 with TRBJ1-3; TRBD1 aligns across 7 bases. Sequencing was performed on CD4+ T cells from PBMCs. CDR3 sequence (DNA): TGCGCCAGCAGCCTTGGACAGGAAGGAAACACCATATATTTT. It is translated as CASSLGQEGNTIYF.